Here is one T cell receptor (beta chain) with its context. Its antigen remains unknown. These data originate in a study of cytomegalovirus exposure and HLA in healthy donors. Study-level findings and limits: Confirmation in vitro established that a few CMV-associated chains were specific for CMV antigens.

Sequencing used immunoSEQ multiplex PCR; TCRdb keeps in-frame clones, though not all of them. Here the sample spans roughly 100,000 clones, about 95% being singletons. This CDR3 has 15 residues. From germline, CDR1 is SGHVS and CDR2 FQNEAQ. V was pared by 3 bases and J by 0 bases, with 2 bases of the junction left unmatched. The receptor was derived from a woman aged 18-30 years in good health and CMV-seronegative. The chain is built from TRBV7-8 and TRBJ1-3, with 7 positions matching TRBD1. The sequencing input was PBMCs. CDR3 coding DNA: TGTGCCAGCAGCTTTGGGGACAGCTCTGGAAACACCATATATTTT. It specifies CASSFGDSSGNTIYF.